This TCR beta chain was recorded in a study of T cell responses to AZD1222 COVID-19 vaccine. Study details: Second-dose timings of about 4 or about 12 weeks were pooled. General study points: White British ancestry dominated among donors, who included more females, and clonal diversity was possibly underestimated. As reported, nearly half of all spike-specific TCRs target variant regions that are unmutated.

TCRdb's copy holds only in-frame clones and misses some; the assay was immunoSEQ multiplex PCR. The sample has under 200,000 clones; approximately 90% are singletons. The CDR3 runs 17 residues. V shed 3 bases and J 2 bases; nucleotides not matched to a gene: 6. Germline lookup yields CDR1 SGHVS and CDR2 FQNEAQ. As regards this clone: Its antigen is not identified.

This chain links TRBV7-8 with TRBJ2-2; TRBD1 aligns across 10 bases. This sequence was found in an adult in good health. The input for sequencing was peripheral blood, taken on day 0 of AZD1222 vaccination. CDR3 sequence (DNA): TGTGCCAGCAGCTTCCACCGGGACAGGGGAAACACCGGGGAGCTGTTTTTT. Protein: CASSFHRDRGNTGELFF.